The clone carrying this T cell receptor (beta chain) was observed at least ten times. The antigen is not known. Transcripts of RNA were the source for amplifying TCR beta CDR3 regions. Second-round multiplex PCR followed a first-round RT-PCR using HTBI primers. TCRdb ran MiXCR on the multiplex PCR reads and lists one entry per CDR3 protein. The sample shows 35,000 to 45,000 distinct CDR3 sequences, approximately 50% of them seen only once. The data derive from a study of Graves' ophthalmopathy and Graves' hyperthyroidism. Whole-study findings and limits: The study's model predicted ophthalmopathy progression at over 55% sensitivity and about 72% specificity.

Diagnoses were established from clinical symptoms, serum thyroxine, TRAb, thyroid ultrasound and orbital computed tomography. The germline V and J ends were trimmed by 1 base and 1 base, with 5 bases remaining between them. The germline gives CDR1 MGHRA, CDR2 YSYEKL. The CDR3 extends over 13 amino acids. The source is an adult woman with stable Graves' hyperthyroidism. The sample was peripheral blood. This sequence joins TRBV4-1 and TRBJ2-7; tentative D call: TRBD2 (5 bases). CDR3 nucleotides: TGCGCCAGCAGCCAAGGCGGGTCCTACGAGCAGTACTTC. Translated, it gives CASSQGGSYEQYF.